The 26 T cell receptor beta chains reported below all come from one sample, sequenced in a study of cytomegalovirus exposure and HLA in healthy donors. The PCR contained 60 Vbeta and 13 Jbeta primers. Measured with immunoSEQ multiplex PCR; TCRdb has only the in-frame clones, and not every one. The sample carries about 190,000 clones, around 67% recorded once. Source material: PBMCs. All receptors come from a woman in her twenties or thirties in good health and CMV-seropositive.

The V gene is TRBV4-1, the J gene TRBJ1-1; D might be TRBD1 (6 bases). This CDR3 contains 15 residues. Germline loops: CDR1 MGHRA, CDR2 YSYEKL. The V end lost 1 base, the J end lost 4 bases, and 13 bases lay between the germline ends. The CDR3 nucleotides read TGCGCCAGCAGCCAAGCCCAGGGGCGAGGCACTGAAGCTTTCTTT. Protein product: CASSQAQGRGTEAFF.

The J gene is TRBJ1-2, the V gene TRBV2; D ambiguous. Germline-derived CDR1 and CDR2 are SNHLY and FYNNEI. Trimming pared 3 bases from V and 5 bases from J, leaving 7 bases between. The CDR3 is made up of 12 amino acids. The CDR3 DNA follows: TGTGCCAGCAGTGAGGAGTTATATGGCTACACCTTC. It encodes CASSEELYGYTF. Looking up the rest from reference TRBV2 and TRBJ1-2 gives the full variable domain: EPEVTQTPSHQVTQMGQEVILRCVPISNHLYFYWYRQILGQKVEFLVSFYNNEISEKSEIFDDQFSVERPDGSNFTLKIRSTKLEDSAMYFCASSEELYGYTFGSGTRLTVV.

The chain links TRBV18 to TRBJ2-7; possibly TRBD2 for D (5 bases). Germline values: CDR1 KGHSH, CDR2 LQKENI. This CDR3 has 14 amino acids. V was pared by 1 base and J by 3 bases, with 10 bases between. CDR3 sequence reads: CASSPQDGGYEQYF. The DNA of the CDR3 is TGTGCCAGCTCACCACAGGACGGAGGCTACGAGCAGTACTTC.

The CDR3 sequence is CASSQDPTNTGELFF. CDR3 sequence (DNA): TGCGCCAGCAGCCAAGACCCTACGAACACCGGGGAGCTGTTTTTT. V gene TRBV4-1 combines with J gene TRBJ2-2, with D uncertain. The CDR3 length is 15 residues. Trimming stripped 0 bases from V and 0 bases from J, with 5 bases between. The V gene's germline CDR1 is MGHRA and CDR2 YSYEKL.

As DNA, the CDR3 is TGTGCCAGCAGCACAGTAGCGGGAGCCCACAATGAGCAGTTCTTC. It is translated as CASSTVAGAHNEQFF. The chain links TRBV11-2 to TRBJ2-1, with TRBD2 identical over 9 bases. The CDR3 runs 15 residues. Germline V gives CDR1 SGHAT, CDR2 FQNNGV. Trimming removed 5 bases from V and 5 bases from J; junction bases left unmatched: 7.

The chain is built from TRBV2 and TRBJ2-5; 7 bases map to TRBD1. The CDR3 covers 15 residues. Per germline, CDR1 SNHLY and CDR2 FYNNEI. J was trimmed by 4 bases and V by 6 bases; bases with no gene match: 11. The CDR3 spells CASSRNEAGGETQYF. The CDR3 nucleotides read TGTGCCAGCAGCAGAAACGAGGCAGGGGGAGAGACCCAGTACTTC.

The V gene is TRBV28, the J gene TRBJ1-3; possibly TRBD1 for D (5 bases). This CDR3 region has 14 residues. V was pared by 1 base and J by 3 bases, with 7 bases between. Germline CDR1 is MDHEN and CDR2 is SYDVKM. CDR3 in DNA: TGTGCCAGCAGTTTATCAGGGTTTGGAAACACCATATATTTT. It yields the protein CASSLSGFGNTIYF.

The DNA of the CDR3 is TGTGCCAGCGGGTTCTCGGGGGGGGATAATGAAAAACTGTTTTTT. Protein sequence: CASGFSGGDNEKLFF. J is TRBJ1-4 and V is TRBV6-5, with D possibly matching TRBD1 (5 bases). CDR1 and CDR2 from the germline V gene are MNHEY and SVGAGI. The CDR3 has 15 amino acids. Trimming removed 8 bases from V and 4 bases from J, with 17 bases in between.

V gene TRBV6-1 combines with J gene TRBJ2-7; a possible D gene is TRBD1 (6 bases). CDR1 and CDR2 from the germline V gene are MNHNS and SASEGT. CDR3 length: 13 residues. V lost 2 bases and J lost 12, with 17 bases in between. The DNA for the CDR3 is TGTGCCAGCAGTGAAATGTCCGGGACAAGCATGTACTTC. Protein product: CASSEMSGTSMYF.

The chain carries TRBV5-4 and TRBJ2-1; 8 positions match TRBD2. The V segment lost 0 bases and the J segment 8 bases; nucleotides outside the gene matches: 7. The CDR3 is made up of 15 amino acids. Germline lookup yields CDR1 SGHNT and CDR2 YYREEE (reference sequence). The CDR3 is CASSLEGTRSHEQFF. CDR3 DNA sequence: TGTGCCAGCAGCTTGGAAGGGACTAGATCCCATGAGCAGTTCTTC. Full variable domain (missing parts from reference TRBV5-4 and TRBJ2-1): ETGVTQSPTHLIKTRGQQVTLRCSSQSGHNTVSWYQQALGQGPQFIFQYYREEENGRGNFPPRFSGLQFPNYSSELNVNALELDDSALYLCASSLEGTRSHEQFFGPGTRLTVL.

The table lists this clone with a few counts. The chain joins TRBV10-3 to TRBJ1-2, with TRBD1 matching 9 bases. V shed 10 bases, J shed 5 bases, and the junction held 20 bases outside the gene matches. The CDR3 contains 17 residues. Germline V gene data show CDR1 as ENHRY and CDR2 as SYGVKD. This CDR3 is CATRDRAKQDKLYGYTF. CDR3 nucleotide sequence: TGTGCCACCCGGGACAGGGCAAAACAAGACAAACTTTATGGCTACACCTTC.

This clone was recorded a few times. At one end the junction does not follow the germline gene, possibly because of a read error. The chain recombines TRBV7-2 with TRBJ2-7, with 10 bases fitting TRBD1. This CDR3 region has 15 residues. CDR1 and CDR2 from the germline V gene are SGHTA and FQGNSA. CDR3 protein: CASSSQTGGSNEQYF. CDR3 nucleotides: TGTGCCAGCAGCTCCCAGACAGGGGGCTCCAACGAGCAGTACTTC.

There are a few counts of this clone. The chain carries TRBV27 and TRBJ2-7; TRBD1 aligns across 10 bases. This CDR3 is 15 amino acids long. Looked up from germline, CDR1 is MNHEY and CDR2 is SMNVEV (reference sequence). The V segment lost 5 bases and the J segment 0 bases; nucleotides outside the gene matches: 4. The CDR3 DNA follows: TGTGCCAGCAGTCTAAGACAGGGGGCCTCCTACGAGCAGTACTTC. Translating it yields CASSLRQGASYEQYF.

This clone was counted a few times. J is TRBJ1-5 and V is TRBV5-6; 7 bases are a match to TRBD1. V was clipped by 4 bases and J by 0 bases; unmatched bases: 4. The CDR3 consists of 15 residues. CDR1 is SGHDT, CDR2 YYEEEE, per germline. This chain's CDR3 is CASSQGTVSNQPQHF. In DNA form, the CDR3 reads TGTGCCAGCAGCCAGGGGACAGTTAGCAATCAGCCCCAGCATTTT.

The chain couples TRBV2 to TRBJ2-7, with D possibly matching TRBD2 (6 bases). CDR3 length equals 14 residues. Trimming took 7 bases from V and 0 from J, leaving 13 bases between them. The germline V gene has CDR1 SNHLY and CDR2 FYNNEI. This CDR3 reads CASIAGRSSYEQYF. The DNA for the CDR3 is TGTGCCAGCATCGCCGGGAGAAGCTCCTACGAGCAGTACTTC.

This chain uses TRBV6-1 with TRBJ1-1; a weak D match, TRBD1 (5 bases). Trimming took 5 bases from V and 10 from J, leaving 14 bases between them. The CDR3 spans 12 residues. Looked up from germline, CDR1 is MNHNS and CDR2 is SASEGT. The CDR3 spells CASSYNQGIAFF. CDR3 DNA: TGTGCCAGCAGTTATAATCAGGGTATAGCTTTCTTT.

This sequence joins TRBV6-1 and TRBJ2-7; the match to TRBD1 covers 7 bases. Trimming cost V 8 bases and J 7 bases; bases outside gene matches: 14. The germline V gene encodes CDR1 MNHNS and CDR2 SASEGT. The CDR3 covers 14 residues. The DNA for the CDR3 is TGTGCCAGCTCGGGACGGGACAGAATCGTAGAGCAGTACTTC. It yields the protein CASSGRDRIVEQYF.

V gene TRBV6-1 combines with J gene TRBJ2-7, with 11 bases fitting TRBD1. Germline CDR1 MNHNS, CDR2 SASEGT. Unmatched junction bases numbered 6, after V lost 11 bases and J lost 3 bases. This CDR3 has 13 amino acids. The CDR3 nucleotides are TGTGCCGCATCCGGGACAGGGGGCTACGAGCAGTACTTC. Its protein is CAASGTGGYEQYF.

The chain links TRBV27 to TRBJ2-1, with 7 bases identical to TRBD1. With 7 bases clipped from V and 6 bases from J, the junction kept 12 bases outside the gene matches. In germline, CDR1 is MNHEY, CDR2 SMNVEV (reference sequence). This CDR3 comprises 15 residues. This CDR3 reads CASISTRGLGNEQFF. Written as DNA, the CDR3 is TGTGCCAGCATCTCCACTAGGGGGCTGGGCAATGAGCAGTTCTTC.

The chain is built from TRBV7-9 and TRBJ2-2, with D perhaps matching TRBD2 (5 bases). V was trimmed by 5 bases and J by 5 bases, leaving 18 bases between them. Germline V CDR1 and CDR2: SEHNR, FQNEAQ (reference sequence). This CDR3 region has 16 residues. Written as DNA, the CDR3 is TGTGCCAGCAGCCCATGGATCCAAACGGGGACCGGGGAGCTGTTTTTT. Protein product: CASSPWIQTGTGELFF.

The chain employs TRBV28 and TRBJ1-2; 10 bases are shared with TRBD1. The CDR3 length is 12 residues. Germline V gene sequence: CDR1 MDHEN, CDR2 SYDVKM. V shed 6 bases, J shed 7 bases, and the junction held 2 bases outside the gene matches. In nucleotides, the CDR3 is TGTGCCAGCAGCCGGACAGGGGGTGGCTACACCTTC. It encodes CASSRTGGGYTF.

This chain links TRBV4-1 with TRBJ1-5; the D gene is possibly TRBD1 (5 bases). Germline CDR1 reads MGHRA; CDR2 reads YSYEKL. The CDR3 covers 16 residues. Deletions cut 0 bases from V and 6 bases from J, with 15 bases between. CDR3 DNA: TGCGCCAGCAGCCAAGAGGGCGGGGGATATATTCAGCCCCAGCATTTT. Translating gives CASSQEGGGYIQPQHF.

This chain links TRBV28 with TRBJ1-2, with 9 positions matching TRBD1. Germline CDR1 MDHEN, CDR2 SYDVKM. This CDR3 has 15 residues. The trim removed 2 bases at V and 6 bases at J, leaving 7 bases unmatched. The CDR3 protein is CASSLPRDRADGYTF. The CDR3 region has the DNA TGTGCCAGCAGTTTACCCAGGGACAGGGCCGATGGCTACACCTTC.

V usage is TRBV4-2 and J usage is TRBJ2-7, with D possibly matching TRBD1 (6 bases). Germline CDR1 is LGHNA and CDR2 is YNFKEQ. Trimming shortened V by 2 bases and J by 3 bases, and 11 bases separated the two germline ends. The CDR3 contains 14 residues. CDR3 sequence (DNA): TGTGCCAGCAGCCAACCAGGACAGCTCTACGAGCAGTACTTC. Amino acid sequence: CASSQPGQLYEQYF.

J is TRBJ2-1 and V is TRBV5-1, with D possibly matching TRBD2 (5 bases). Deletions cut 3 bases from V and 7 bases from J, with 17 bases between. Germline CDR1 SGHRS, CDR2 YFSETQ. The CDR3 has 15 residues. CDR3 DNA sequence: TGCGCCAGCAGCTGGGCCCTCGTCAGCGGTAATGAGCAGTTCTTC. Protein product: CASSWALVSGNEQFF.

The CDR3 DNA reads as TGTGCCAGCAGTTACCTATACCGGGATATCCTCGAGCAGTACTTC. It codes for CASSYLYRDILEQYF. The rearrangement links TRBV6-6 to TRBJ2-5, with D possibly matching TRBD2 (5 bases). The tail of the sequence fits TRBJ2-7 better, so the J call may be wrong. This CDR3 has 15 residues. Germline-derived CDR1 and CDR2 are MNHNY and SVGAGI (reference sequence).